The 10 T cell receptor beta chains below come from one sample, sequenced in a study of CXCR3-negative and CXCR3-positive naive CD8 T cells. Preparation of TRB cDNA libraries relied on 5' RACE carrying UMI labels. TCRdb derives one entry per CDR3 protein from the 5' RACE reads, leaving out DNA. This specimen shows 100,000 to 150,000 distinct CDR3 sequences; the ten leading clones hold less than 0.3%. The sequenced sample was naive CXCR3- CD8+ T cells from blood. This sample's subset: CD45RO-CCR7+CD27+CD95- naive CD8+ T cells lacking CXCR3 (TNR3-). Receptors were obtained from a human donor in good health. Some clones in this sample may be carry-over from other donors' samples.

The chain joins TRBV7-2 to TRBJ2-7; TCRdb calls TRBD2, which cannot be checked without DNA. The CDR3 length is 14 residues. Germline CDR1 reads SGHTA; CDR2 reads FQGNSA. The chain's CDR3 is CASSLIRDYYEQYF.

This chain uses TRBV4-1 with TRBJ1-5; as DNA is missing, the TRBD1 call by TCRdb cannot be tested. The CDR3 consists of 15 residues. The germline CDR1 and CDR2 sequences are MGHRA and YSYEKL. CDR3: CASSQDHTGRQPQHF.

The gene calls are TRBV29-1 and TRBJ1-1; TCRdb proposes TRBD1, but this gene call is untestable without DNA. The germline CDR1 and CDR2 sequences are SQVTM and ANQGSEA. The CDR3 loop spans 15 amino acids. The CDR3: CSVEDPLGWGAAAFF.

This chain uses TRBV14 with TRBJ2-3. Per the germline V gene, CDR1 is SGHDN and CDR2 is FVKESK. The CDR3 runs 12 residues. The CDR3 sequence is CASSQLTDTQYF. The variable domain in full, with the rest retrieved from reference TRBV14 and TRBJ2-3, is EAGVTQFPSHSVIEKGQTVTLRCDPISGHDNLYWYRRVMGKEIKFLLHFVKESKQDESGMPNNRFLAERTGGTYSTLKVQPAELEDSGVYFCASSQLTDTQYFGPGTRLTVL.

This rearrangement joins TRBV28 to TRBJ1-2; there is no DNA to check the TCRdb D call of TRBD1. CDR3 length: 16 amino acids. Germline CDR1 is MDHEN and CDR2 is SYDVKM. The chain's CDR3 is CASSLYPGQTNYGYTF.

The CDR3 sequence is CSARDGRTGWETQYF. The rearrangement joins TRBV20-1 to TRBJ2-5. Germline loops: CDR1 DFQATT, CDR2 SNEGSKA (reference sequence). This CDR3 contains 15 residues.

The CDR3 loop reads CASSQARQGSADTQYF. V usage is TRBV4-1 and J usage is TRBJ2-3; the TRBD1 assignment by TCRdb is unverifiable without DNA. The CDR3 loop spans 16 amino acids. Germline V gene data show CDR1 as MGHRA and CDR2 as YSYEKL.

CDR3 in amino acids: CASSLKTTSYEQYF. The genes are TRBV5-1 and TRBJ2-7; TCRdb's D call, TRBD2, is unchecked because there is no DNA. The CDR3 totals 14 residues. CDR1 is SGHRS and CDR2 is YFSETQ in the germline V gene. The variable domain in full, with the rest retrieved from reference TRBV5-1 and TRBJ2-7, is KAGVTQTPRYLIKTRGQQVTLSCSPISGHRSVSWYQQTPGQGLQFLFEYFSETQRNKGNFPGRFSGRQFSNSRSEMNVSTLELGDSALYLCASSLKTTSYEQYFGPGTRLTVT.

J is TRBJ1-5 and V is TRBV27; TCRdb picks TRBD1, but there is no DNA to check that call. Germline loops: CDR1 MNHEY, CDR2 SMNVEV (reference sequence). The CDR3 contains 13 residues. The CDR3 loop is CASSPGQNQPQHF.

The CDR3: CASSLGVSPLLDTQYF. The chain carries TRBV7-6 and TRBJ2-3; TCRdb gives TRBD1 as the D gene, but with no DNA this cannot be confirmed. CDR3 length: 16 amino acids. CDR1 SGHVS and CDR2 FNYEAQ come from the germline V gene.